This entry concerns a single TCR beta chain. TCRdb keeps only in-frame clones here, not all; method: immunoSEQ multiplex PCR. The data contain some 70,000 clones, approximately 90% of them singletons. The sample comes from a study of technical replicates of blood from a handful of donors. The CDR3 spans 13 residues. Germline loops: CDR1 MRHNA, CDR2 SNTAGT. V was pared by 6 bases and J by 1 base, with 2 bases of the junction left unmatched. The sample was PBMCs. The chain has TRBV6-4 and TRBJ1-1, with 7 bases identical to TRBD1. This receptor was identified in a human donor in good health. Some clones in this sample may be carry-over from other donors' samples. The CDR3 DNA reads as TGTGCCAGCAGACAGGGGTGGAACACTGAAGCTTTCTTT. Translated, it gives CASRQGWNTEAFF.